This T cell receptor beta chain is drawn from a study of blood T cell repertoires in COVID-19. Background on the study: The United States, Italy and Spain provided the acute and convalescent COVID-19 samples. T cells, B-cell-depleted T cells, or PBMCs provided the cDNA or gDNA that served as material.

As regards this clone: This sample includes further DNA sequences coding for the same CDR3.

Original processing notes: Amplification from reference gene primers served as the basis for estimated nucleated cell counts. Clones were sequenced by immunoSEQ multiplex PCR, and TCRdb holds only the in-frame ones, with some missing. V and J calls and clone size are given by that table; D and trimming were obtained from the DNA. The repertoire includes about 100,000 clones, about 89% of them detected once, and roughly 14% sits in the top ten. CDR3 size: 14 residues. Germline V lookup: CDR1 KGHSH, CDR2 LQKENI. The V segment lost 5 bases and the J segment 7 bases; nucleotides outside the gene matches: 4.

The rearrangement links TRBV18 to TRBJ1-6, with 8 bases matching TRBD1. The specimen sequenced was peripheral blood. The sequence was collected from a middle-aged man with acute or convalescent COVID-19. The CDR3 region has the DNA TGTGCCAGCTCAAGGGACAGGCTAAATTCACCCCTCCACTTT. Translated, it gives CASSRDRLNSPLHF.